The present entry profiles one T cell receptor beta chain with its context. Its antigen is unknown. Treatment meaning: oral pan-JAK inhibitor, 5-10 mg twice daily. Peripheral blood, together with lesional scalp punch biopsies, was collected from alopecia areata patients. Sorting from PBMCs produced CD4+ and CD8+ T cells. The record originates from a study of CD8+ T cells in alopecia areata. Study-level information: A regimen of oral tofacitinib, 5 to 10 mg twice daily, was given to treated patients.

Deletions cut 4 bases from V and 4 bases from J, with 17 bases between. Germline CDR1 reads SGHRS; CDR2 reads YFSETQ. The CDR3 is 15 residues long. Whole-study findings and limits: Patients displayed less clarity in TCR sharing than mice, a finding possibly related to HLA.

RNA extraction and reverse transcription yielded cDNA as sequencing template. Sequencing was performed with immunoSEQ multiplex PCR; in TCRdb, only in-frame clones are kept and a portion is missing. This table holds roughly 190,000 clones, roughly three fifths found once. The TCR originated in a human donor with alopecia areata. J is TRBJ2-5 and V is TRBV5-1; a weak D match, TRBD2 (5 bases). Material: CD4+ T cells sorted from blood, obtained at week 4, from a patient treated with tofacitinib. The CDR3 coding sequence is TGCGCCAGCAGCCCGAACACTAGGTCTGGAGAGACCCAGTACTTC. The encoded protein is CASSPNTRSGETQYF.